The 20 T cell receptor beta chains reported below all come from one sample, sequenced in a study of graft-versus-host responses after intestinal transplantation. What these receptors recognize is not known. Clones were read by immunoSEQ multiplex PCR, and TCRdb kept only the in-frame ones, dropping some. This sample has approximately 70,000 clones, with about 80% found just once. Sample: unstimulated CD4+ T cells sorted from spleen or lymph node cells, taken before transplant. These receptor sequences come from a human donor who was the organ donor for an intestinal transplant.

The rearrangement joins TRBV18 to TRBJ2-2, with 8 bases lining up with TRBD1. This CDR3 has 16 amino acids. Looked up from germline, CDR1 is KGHSH and CDR2 is LQKENI. V was clipped by 6 bases and J by 1 base; unmatched bases: 7. In nucleotides, the CDR3 is TGTGCCAGCTCCCAACCCGGACAGGGGAACACCGGGGAGCTGTTTTTT. Translated: CASSQPGQGNTGELFF.

This chain uses TRBV18 with TRBJ2-1; tentative D call: TRBD1 (6 bases). Germline CDR1 KGHSH, CDR2 LQKENI. The CDR3 is 15 amino acids. V was clipped by 6 bases and J by 5 bases, with 17 bases between them. CDR3: CASSPRQAPDNEQFF. The CDR3 DNA reads as TGTGCCAGCTCCCCTCGACAGGCCCCCGACAATGAGCAGTTCTTC.

The chain couples TRBV7-9 to TRBJ2-2; the match to TRBD2 covers 7 bases. V shed 6 bases and J 5 bases; nucleotides not matched to a gene: 9. Germline V gene lookup returns CDR1 SEHNR and CDR2 FQNEAQ (reference sequence). The CDR3 runs 15 residues. CDR3 nucleotide sequence: TGTGCCAGCAGTTATAATACGGGGGGAACCGGGGAGCTGTTTTTT. This encodes CASSYNTGGTGELFF.

The rearrangement uses TRBV20-1 and TRBJ1-1; D is undetermined. Deletions cut 3 bases from V and 5 bases from J, with 7 bases between. The CDR3 extends over 11 amino acids. CDR1 and CDR2 from the germline V gene are DFQATT and SNEGSKA (reference sequence). CDR3 nucleotides: TGCAGTGCTAGCGGGGATACTGAAGCTTTCTTT. Translated, it gives CSASGDTEAFF.

The chain has TRBV7-2 and TRBJ1-3; the D gene is possibly TRBD1 (5 bases). Germline V lookup: CDR1 SGHTA, CDR2 FQGNSA. The CDR3 spans 14 residues. Between the trimmed V and J ends, which lost 2 bases and 8 bases, there was a span of 13 bases. Written as DNA, the CDR3 is TGTGCCAGCAGCTTACGCGGGGCAGGATACACCATATATTTT. This codes for CASSLRGAGYTIYF. Full variable domain (remainder filled in from reference TRBV7-2 and TRBJ1-3): GAGVSQSPSNKVTEKGKDVELRCDPISGHTALYWYRQSLGQGLEFLIYFQGNSAPDKSGLPSDRFSAERTGGSVSTLTIQRTQQEDSAVYLCASSLRGAGYTIYFGEGSWLTVV.

This clone has just a few counts. The chain links TRBV18 to TRBJ2-2; D not certain. CDR3 length: 17 residues. V was clipped by 3 bases and J by 1 base, with 15 bases between them. Germline V lookup: CDR1 KGHSH, CDR2 LQKENI. Here the CDR3 reads CASSPLPRTVNTGELFF. CDR3 coding DNA: TGTGCCAGCTCACCTCTTCCGAGAACAGTGAACACCGGGGAGCTGTTTTTT.

CDR3 bases: TGTGCCAGTAGTTCTACAGGGCCTAACTATGGCTACACCTTC. Protein sequence: CASSSTGPNYGYTF. The chain joins TRBV19 to TRBJ1-2; perhaps TRBD1 as D (6 bases). V shed 5 bases and J shed 0 bases, with 10 bases lying between them. The CDR3 extends over 14 amino acids. Germline V gene data show CDR1 as LNHDA and CDR2 as SQIVND (reference sequence).

J is TRBJ2-2 and V is TRBV4-2, with 11 bases identical to TRBD2. V was clipped by 2 bases and J by 6 bases; unmatched bases: 2. The CDR3 is 15 residues long. Germline CDR1 and CDR2: LGHNA and YNFKEQ. The CDR3 loop reads CASSQLAGGSGELFF. In nucleotides, the CDR3 is TGTGCCAGCAGCCAACTAGCGGGGGGTTCCGGGGAGCTGTTTTTT.

The J gene is TRBJ2-1, the V gene TRBV5-1; 7 bases match TRBD1. The junction had 3 bases not matched to a gene; V was cut back by 4 bases and J by 5 bases. CDR1 is SGHRS, CDR2 YFSETQ, per germline. The CDR3 runs 13 residues. The chain's CDR3 is CASSRDSNNEQFF. The CDR3 region has the DNA TGCGCCAGCAGCCGGGACAGTAACAATGAGCAGTTCTTC.

The chain employs TRBV18 and TRBJ1-1; D unclear. Trimming removed 4 bases from V and 1 base from J, with 13 bases in between. This CDR3 region has 15 residues. Per germline, CDR1 KGHSH and CDR2 LQKENI. CDR3 residues: CASSLGNLENTEAFF. DNA of the CDR3: TGTGCCAGCTCACTCGGGAATCTAGAGAACACTGAAGCTTTCTTT.

V is TRBV6-1 and J is TRBJ2-2; 12 bases map to TRBD1. With 8 bases clipped from V and 7 bases from J, the junction kept 5 bases outside the gene matches. Germline V gives CDR1 MNHNS, CDR2 SASEGT. The CDR3 sequence is 14 residues long. The chain's CDR3 is CASGGQGAIGELFF. The CDR3 DNA reads as TGTGCCAGCGGGGGACAGGGGGCGATCGGGGAGCTGTTTTTT.

This chain joins TRBV13 and TRBJ2-3, with a weak D call TRBD2 (7 bases). Germline V CDR1 and CDR2: PRHDT, FYEKMQ (reference sequence). Trimming stripped 0 bases from V and 2 bases from J, with 15 bases between. This CDR3 region has 17 residues. CDR3: CASSLGAAGAPTDTQYF. CDR3 in DNA: TGTGCCAGCAGCTTAGGAGCGGCGGGGGCTCCCACAGATACGCAGTATTTT.

The genes are TRBV19 and TRBJ2-3; maybe TRBD2 (6 bases). Germline V lookup: CDR1 LNHDA, CDR2 SQIVND (reference sequence). V was pared by 3 bases and J by 4 bases, with 11 bases between. The CDR3 loop spans 14 amino acids. CDR3 sequence: CASSIGSGADTQYF. The DNA of the CDR3 is TGTGCCAGTAGTATCGGATCGGGAGCAGATACGCAGTATTTT.

The CDR3 is CATSRGGGRSNQPQHF. The CDR3 DNA is TGTGCCACCAGCAGAGGTGGGGGGAGAAGCAATCAGCCCCAGCATTTT. The chain uses TRBV15 and TRBJ1-5, with D tentatively TRBD1 (5 bases). CDR3 size: 16 residues. CDR1 LNHNV and CDR2 YYDKDF come from the germline V gene (reference sequence). V was pared by 1 base and J by 1 base, with 11 bases between.

In its sample, this clone was seen a few times. This chain connects TRBV5-6 to TRBJ2-7, with TRBD1 matching 8 bases. Germline CDR1 is SGHDT and CDR2 is YYEEEE. The CDR3 has 13 amino acids. J gave up 6 bases and V 1 base, and 3 bases lay outside the gene matches. CDR3: CASSLPDRGEQYV. For the CDR3, the DNA is TGTGCCAGCAGCTTGCCCGACAGGGGCGAGCAGTACGTC.

This chain joins TRBV7-2 and TRBJ2-4, with 15 bases matching TRBD2. CDR1 SGHTA and CDR2 FQGNSA come from the germline V gene. Trimming removed 4 bases from V and 4 bases from J; junction bases left unmatched: 2. The CDR3 extends over 16 amino acids. CDR3 in DNA: TGTGCCAGCAGCTGGGGACTAGCGGGAGGTAAAAACATTCAGTACTTC. Protein product: CASSWGLAGGKNIQYF.

The rearrangement links TRBV28 to TRBJ1-1; 7 nucleotides agree with TRBD1. The V gene's germline CDR1 is MDHEN and CDR2 SYDVKM. The CDR3 spans 13 residues. J gave up 7 bases and V 3 bases, and 5 bases lay outside the gene matches. The CDR3 DNA follows: TGTGCCAGCAGTTTGCCGGGACAGTTTGAAGCTTTCTTT. It specifies CASSLPGQFEAFF. The whole variable domain, filled in from reference TRBV28 and TRBJ1-1, reads DVKVTQSSRYLVKRTGEKVFLECVQDMDHENMFWYRQDPGLGLRLIYFSYDVKMKEKGDIPEGYSVSREKKERFSLILESASTNQTSMYLCASSLPGQFEAFFGQGTRLTVV.

The CDR3: CASSQALRTGSTDTQYF. CDR3 nucleotide sequence: TGTGCCAGCAGCCAAGCTCTGAGGACAGGCAGCACAGATACGCAGTATTTT. The V gene is TRBV4-2, the J gene TRBJ2-3; TRBD1 matches at 7 bases. Germline CDR1 LGHNA, CDR2 YNFKEQ. V was clipped by 1 base and J by 0 bases; unmatched bases: 7. This CDR3 is built from 17 residues.

V is TRBV5-1 and J is TRBJ2-1; tentative D call: TRBD2 (5 bases). Trimming left V 0 bases short and J 10 bases short, with 17 bases between. Germline values: CDR1 SGHRS, CDR2 YFSETQ. CDR3 length: 15 residues. DNA for the CDR3: TGCGCCAGCAGCTTGGCCAAGTTCCACGGGGTAGAGCAGTTCTTC. Its translation: CASSLAKFHGVEQFF.

Concerning this clone: The same CDR3 can be traced to other DNA sequences in this sample. The J gene is TRBJ1-1, the V gene TRBV5-1; no reliable D call. Germline V gene lookup returns CDR1 SGHRS and CDR2 YFSETQ. This CDR3 comprises 15 residues. V dropped 0 bases and J dropped 0 bases, with 9 bases sitting between them. As DNA, the CDR3 is TGCGCCAGCAGCTTGGTACCAGGATTGAACACTGAAGCTTTCTTT. It is translated as CASSLVPGLNTEAFF.